Below are 30 T cell receptor beta chains sequenced from a single sample in a study of CD8+CD57+ T cells in acquired aplastic anemia. TCR beta VDJ and CDR3 profiles were obtained from a genomic DNA template. TCRdb ran MiXCR on the reads and lists one entry per CDR3 protein. The sample lists about 190,000 distinct CDR3 sequences, about half seen once, with roughly 15% in the top ten. The sample comprised sorted CD4+, CD8+, or CD8+CD57+ T cells (not recorded which) from PBMCs. These TCRs come from a human donor in good health, serving as a control.

The rearrangement uses TRBV28 and TRBJ1-3; the D gene is possibly TRBD1 (5 bases). CDR1 and CDR2 (germline): MDHEN, SYDVKM. The CDR3 totals 13 residues. Trimming took off 7 bases at V and 0 bases at J, with 7 bases between the two ends. The CDR3 DNA follows: TGTGCCAGCACCAGGGCCTCTGGAAACACCATATATTTT. This gives the protein CASTRASGNTIYF.

The chain couples TRBV2 to TRBJ2-7; perhaps TRBD1 as D (6 bases). This CDR3 has 15 amino acids. Trimming took off 5 bases at V and 1 base at J, with 15 bases between the two ends. CDR1 and CDR2 from the germline V gene are SNHLY and FYNNEI. The CDR3 reads CASSKPGTLSYEQYF. CDR3 DNA sequence: TGTGCCAGCAGTAAGCCGGGGACACTATCCTACGAGCAGTACTTC.

This chain links TRBV7-9 with TRBJ2-2; the D gene is possibly TRBD1 (5 bases). Germline V CDR1 and CDR2: SEHNR, FQNEAQ (reference sequence). This CDR3 contains 13 residues. Trimming took off 7 bases at V and 4 bases at J, with 10 bases between the two ends. The CDR3 bases are TGTGCCAGCACCAAACAGGTCACCGGGGAGCTGTTTTTT. Protein product: CASTKQVTGELFF.

The gene calls are TRBV10-2 and TRBJ2-7; no clear D gene. Germline CDR1 is WSHSY and CDR2 is SAAADI. There are 11 residues in the CDR3. With 10 bases removed from V and 4 bases from J, the gap between germline ends came to 11 bases. The CDR3 spells CATLSGYEQYF. As DNA, the CDR3 is TGCGCCACCTTGTCTGGGTACGAGCAGTACTTC.

This clonotype turned up a few times. The chain carries TRBV6-2 or TRBV6-3 and TRBJ1-6; D not resolved. This CDR3 has 18 amino acids. The V end lost 3 bases, the J end lost 0 bases, and 15 bases lay between the germline ends. Germline V lookup: CDR1 MNHEY, CDR2 SVGEGT. The CDR3 region is CASSYWRQSSSYNSPLHF. In nucleotides, the CDR3 is TGTGCCAGCAGTTATTGGAGACAATCCAGCTCCTATAATTCACCCCTCCACTTT.

This clonotype was picked up a small number of times. This sequence joins TRBV5-1 and TRBJ2-5, with 7 bases identical to TRBD1. CDR3 length: 14 amino acids. The V gene end was trimmed by 4 bases and the J gene end by 2 bases; junction bases not matched to a gene: 5. Germline V lookup: CDR1 SGHRS, CDR2 YFSETQ. The CDR3 reads CASSPRDRQETQYF. In DNA form, the CDR3 reads TGCGCCAGCAGCCCCCGGGACAGACAAGAGACCCAGTACTTC.

The V and J genes are TRBV15 and TRBJ2-7, with 8 bases lining up with TRBD1. Germline V gene data show CDR1 as LNHNV and CDR2 as YYDKDF (reference sequence). CDR3 length: 15 residues. V shed 2 bases and J 5 bases; nucleotides not matched to a gene: 8. The CDR3 protein is CATSRQGALRNEQYF. DNA for the CDR3: TGTGCCACCAGCAGACAGGGGGCCCTTCGGAACGAGCAGTACTTC.

The chain combines TRBV20-1 with TRBJ1-1; weak D call: TRBD1 (5 bases). This CDR3 is 12 amino acids long. The germline CDR1 and CDR2 sequences are DFQATT and SNEGSKA (reference sequence). V shed 2 bases and J shed 8 bases, with 12 bases lying between them. This chain's CDR3 is CSARLPGLEAFF. In DNA, the CDR3 is TGCAGTGCTAGATTGCCGGGGCTGGAAGCTTTCTTT.

This clonotype was seen once. The CDR3 DNA reads TGCAGTGCCCCAGGACTAGCGAACTATAATTCACCCCTCCACTTT. Amino acid sequence: CSAPGLANYNSPLHF. The chain has TRBV20-1 and TRBJ1-6; D gene ambiguous. The ends were cut back, 6 bases at V and 3 bases at J, with 15 bases in the middle. The CDR3 spans 15 residues. CDR1 is DFQATT and CDR2 is SNEGSKA in the germline V gene (reference sequence).

The table lists this clonotype with many counts. This chain joins TRBV19 and TRBJ1-5; D is perhaps TRBD1 (5 bases). The CDR3 is made up of 14 amino acids. Germline lookup yields CDR1 LNHDA and CDR2 SQIVND (reference sequence). V was clipped by 6 bases and J by 6 bases, with 15 bases between them. CDR3 residues: CASSLTWGGQPQHF. CDR3 sequence (DNA): TGTGCCAGTAGCCTGACCTGGGGGGGTCAGCCCCAGCATTTT.

Here the CDR3 reads CASSVATWETQYF. CDR3 nucleotides: TGTGCCAGCAGCGTAGCTACTTGGGAGACCCAGTACTTC. The V gene is TRBV9, the J gene TRBJ2-5; D not resolved. V was clipped by 0 bases and J by 5 bases, with 8 bases between them. This CDR3 comprises 13 residues. Germline CDR1 SGDLS, CDR2 YYNGEE.

This clonotype has a count of ten or more. The chain joins TRBV30 to TRBJ1-2; perhaps TRBD1 as D (5 bases). The CDR3 spans 11 residues. V dropped 0 bases and J dropped 7 bases, with 6 bases sitting between them. Germline V gives CDR1 GTSNPN, CDR2 SVGIG (reference sequence). The CDR3 loop reads CAWSVTGGYTF. CDR3 bases: TGTGCCTGGAGTGTAACAGGTGGCTACACCTTC.

This clonotype was seen only a few times. The chain is built from TRBV20-1 and TRBJ1-2; D not resolved. The CDR3 loop spans 14 amino acids. V was pared by 6 bases and J by 4 bases, with 18 bases between. CDR1 is DFQATT and CDR2 is SNEGSKA in the germline V gene (reference sequence). CDR3 bases: TGCAGTGCCCCCGCTCCAGGAGGCGTCTATGGCTACACCTTC. This codes for CSAPAPGGVYGYTF.

With respect to this clonotype: It is likely a read error, because the conserved phenylalanine at the end of the CDR3 is missing. It is unclear where the CDR3 begins or ends on the DNA, so no DNA is shown, and the CDR3 is as TCRdb lists it. The V gene is TRBV20-1, the J gene TRBJ1-5; the DNA was not used to check the table's D call, TRBD1. Per the germline V gene, CDR1 is DFQATT and CDR2 is SNEGSKA (reference sequence). Including both end residues, the CDR3 is 18 amino acids long. CDR3 sequence reads: CSARAPGGRKYSNQPQQL.

This clonotype showed up many times. The chain joins TRBV28 to TRBJ2-7; perhaps TRBD2 as D (6 bases). This CDR3 has 15 residues. V gave up 3 bases and J gave up 1 base, with 13 bases separating them. The germline CDR1 and CDR2 sequences are MDHEN and SYDVKM. CDR3 sequence (DNA): TGTGCCAGCAGTTTCGGCCCGGACTATTCCTACGAGCAGTACTTC. Its protein product is CASSFGPDYSYEQYF.

As for this clonotype: The junction differs from germline at one of its ends, possibly a read error. The gene calls are TRBV12-3 or TRBV12-4 and TRBJ2-7; D possibly matches TRBD1 or TRBD2 (6 bases each). There are 15 residues in the CDR3. CDR3 coding DNA: TGTGCCAGCAGCCAAGATTGGTGGGGGGCCTACAAGCAGTACTTC. Protein sequence: CASSQDWWGAYKQYF.

This clonotype was picked up one time. Without the conserved terminal phenylalanine or tryptophan, this CDR3 likely stems from a read error. The chain recombines TRBV25-1 with TRBJ1-2; possible D gene TRBD1, 6 bases. The germline V gene has CDR1 MGHDK and CDR2 SYGVNS. There are 15 residues in the CDR3. V lost 5 bases and J lost 8, with 21 bases in between. CDR3 sequence: CASSTHRDRYWGYTL. CDR3 nucleotides: TGTGCCAGCAGTACCCACAGGGATCGCTACTGGGGCTACACCCTC.

This clonotype was counted at least ten times. The V call is TRBV19, the J call TRBJ2-3; D unclear. The ends were cut back, 1 base at V and 6 bases at J, with 2 bases in the middle. The CDR3 sequence is 11 residues long. From germline, CDR1 is LNHDA and CDR2 SQIVND (reference sequence). The CDR3 coding sequence is TGTGCCAGTAGTATAGGGGATACGCAGTATTTT. Encoded protein: CASSIGDTQYF.

This clonotype was counted many times. V gene TRBV5-5 combines with J gene TRBJ1-1; D unresolved. CDR3 length: 13 residues. V was trimmed by 1 base and J by 2 bases, leaving 6 bases between them. Looked up from germline, CDR1 is SGHKS and CDR2 is YYEKEE (reference sequence). The CDR3 DNA reads as TGTGCCAGCAGCTTGTGGGTTAACACTGAAGCTTTCTTT. Translating it yields CASSLWVNTEAFF.

The V gene is TRBV7-9, the J gene TRBJ2-7; TRBD2 matches at 14 bases. Germline V gives CDR1 SEHNR, CDR2 FQNEAQ (reference sequence). V shed 4 bases, J shed 7 bases, and the junction held 6 bases outside the gene matches. The CDR3 is made up of 15 amino acids. CDR3 sequence (DNA): TGTGCCAGCAGCTCGGGACTAGCGGGAGCAGGGGAGCAGTACTTC. Encoded protein: CASSSGLAGAGEQYF. Together with reference TRBV7-9 and TRBJ2-7, the CDR3 gives the full variable domain: DTGVSQNPRHKITKRGQNVTFRCDPISEHNRLYWYRQTLGQGPEFLTYFQNEAQLEKSRLLSDRFSAERPKGSFSTLEIQRTEQGDSAMYLCASSSGLAGAGEQYFGPGTRLTVT.

This chain links TRBV6-5 with TRBJ1-4; D gene uncertain. V dropped 6 bases and J dropped 4 bases, with 12 bases sitting between them. Per germline, CDR1 MNHEY and CDR2 SVGAGI. The CDR3 runs 14 residues. CDR3 bases: TGTGCCAGCAGGGAGGCGCGGGGTAATGAAAAACTGTTTTTT. Amino acid sequence: CASREARGNEKLFF.

The chain joins TRBV15 to TRBJ2-7; D might be TRBD1 (6 bases). The CDR3 contains 14 residues. Germline V gene data show CDR1 as LNHNV and CDR2 as YYDKDF (reference sequence). Trimming stripped 0 bases from V and 6 bases from J, with 12 bases between. The CDR3 sequence is CATSRDRGLGEQYV. DNA of the CDR3: TGTGCCACCAGCAGAGACAGGGGTTTGGGCGAGCAGTACGTC.

With regard to this clonotype: This may arise from a read error, as a much more abundant clone is one base away. The chain joins TRBV4-1 to TRBJ2-7; D ambiguous. Looked up from germline, CDR1 is MGHRA and CDR2 is YSYEKL. The CDR3 totals 15 residues. V was trimmed by 1 base and J by 2 bases, leaving 12 bases between them. The CDR3 protein is CASSQAHSSAYEQYF. CDR3 coding DNA: TGCGCCAGCAGCCAAGCCCACTCTTCGGCCTACGAGCAGTACTTC.

The chain is built from TRBV19 and TRBJ1-5; TRBD1 might be the D (5 bases). This CDR3 contains 14 residues. V was clipped by 5 bases and J by 7 bases, with 15 bases between them. In germline, CDR1 is LNHDA, CDR2 SQIVND (reference sequence). The CDR3 here is CASSWRGSVQPQHF. As DNA, the CDR3 is TGTGCCAGTAGTTGGAGGGGTAGCGTCCAGCCCCAGCATTTT.

This clonotype was observed a handful of times. A much larger clonotype is one base distant, so this may be a read error. The V and J genes are TRBV12-3 or TRBV12-4 and TRBJ1-4, with D possibly TRBD1 on 5 matching bases. CDR3 length equals 13 residues. CDR3 protein: CASSFGGGEKLLF. DNA for the CDR3: TGTGCCAGCAGTTTTGGGGGGGGGGAAAAACTGCTTTTT.

The genes are TRBV7-8 and TRBJ2-1; TRBD1 matches 10 bases. The J segment lost 10 bases and the V segment lost 4 bases, leaving 10 bases of the junction unmatched. From germline, CDR1 is SGHVS and CDR2 FQNEAQ. CDR3 length: 15 amino acids. Here the CDR3 reads CASSSSGTGDYEQFF. The CDR3 nucleotides are TGTGCCAGCAGCTCCTCCGGGACAGGGGACTACGAGCAGTTCTTC.

The sample holds many counts of this clonotype. The chain has TRBV5-1 and TRBJ1-1, with D uncertain. CDR1 and CDR2 (germline): SGHRS, YFSETQ. This CDR3 contains 13 residues. Trimming took 5 bases from V and 1 from J, leaving 9 bases between them. The CDR3 nucleotides read TGCGCCAGCAGAAATCCACAGAACACTGAAGCTTTCTTT. It codes for CASRNPQNTEAFF. Full variable domain (missing parts from reference TRBV5-1 and TRBJ1-1): KAGVTQTPRYLIKTRGQQVTLSCSPISGHRSVSWYQQTPGQGLQFLFEYFSETQRNKGNFPGRFSGRQFSNSRSEMNVSTLELGDSALYLCASRNPQNTEAFFGQGTRLTVV.

Notes on this clonotype: An end of the junction does not agree with germline; a read error may underlie this. The rearrangement uses TRBV10-3 and TRBJ2-3, with D possibly being TRBD1 or TRBD2 (6 bases each). The V gene's germline CDR1 is ENHRY and CDR2 SYGVKD. The CDR3 length is 20 residues. The CDR3 sequence is CAISSEGGLGILASTGTQYF. As DNA, the CDR3 is TGTGCCATCAGCTCCGAAGGGGGGTTGGGAATCCTTGCTAGCACAGGTACGCAGTATTTT.

This clonotype has only a few counts. This chain joins TRBV5-5 and TRBJ2-3, with D unclear. Germline CDR1 reads SGHKS; CDR2 reads YYEKEE (reference sequence). The CDR3 consists of 14 residues. The V gene lost 4 bases and the J gene lost 0 bases, with 9 bases spanning the gap. This CDR3 is CASSATYSTDTQYF. DNA for the CDR3: TGTGCCAGCAGCGCGACGTATAGCACAGATACGCAGTATTTT.

The chain has TRBV20-1 and TRBJ2-6; 10 bases agree with TRBD2. After removal of 3 bases from V and 0 bases from J, the junction contained 8 bases not matched to a gene. CDR1 and CDR2 from the germline V gene are DFQATT and SNEGSKA (reference sequence). There are 18 residues in the CDR3. CDR3 amino acids: CSARSIAGGYSGANVLTF. Written as DNA, the CDR3 is TGCAGTGCTAGGAGCATAGCGGGGGGTTACTCTGGGGCCAACGTCCTGACTTTC.